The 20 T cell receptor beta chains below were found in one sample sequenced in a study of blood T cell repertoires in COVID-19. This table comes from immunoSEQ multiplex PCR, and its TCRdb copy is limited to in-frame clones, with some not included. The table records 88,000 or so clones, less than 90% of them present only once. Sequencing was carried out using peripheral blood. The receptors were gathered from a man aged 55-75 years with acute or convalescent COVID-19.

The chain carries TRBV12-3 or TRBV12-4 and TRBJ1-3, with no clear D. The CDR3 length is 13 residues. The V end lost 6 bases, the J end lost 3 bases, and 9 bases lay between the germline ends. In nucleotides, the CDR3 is TGTGCCAGCAGCCGGGATCTTGGAAACACCATATATTTT. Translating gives CASSRDLGNTIYF.

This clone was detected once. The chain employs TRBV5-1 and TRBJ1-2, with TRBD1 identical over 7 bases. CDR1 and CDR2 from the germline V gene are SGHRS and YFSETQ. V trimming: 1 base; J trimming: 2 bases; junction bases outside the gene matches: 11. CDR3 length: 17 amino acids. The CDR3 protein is CASSLRPGRGINYGYTF. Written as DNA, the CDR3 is TGCGCCAGCAGCTTGCGCCCGGGCAGGGGGATCAACTATGGCTACACCTTC.

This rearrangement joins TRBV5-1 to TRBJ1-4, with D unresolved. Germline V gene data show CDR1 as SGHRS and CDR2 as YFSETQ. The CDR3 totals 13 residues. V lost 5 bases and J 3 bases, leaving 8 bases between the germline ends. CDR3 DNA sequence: TGCGCCAGCAGTCGAGGGCCTAATGAAAAACTGTTTTTT. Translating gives CASSRGPNEKLFF.

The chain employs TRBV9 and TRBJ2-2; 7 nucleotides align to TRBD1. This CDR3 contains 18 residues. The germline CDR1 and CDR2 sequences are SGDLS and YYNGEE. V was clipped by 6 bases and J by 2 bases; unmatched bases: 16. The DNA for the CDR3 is TGTGCCAGCACAACGAGACAGGGAGCGTTTGGAAACACCGGGGAGCTGTTTTTT. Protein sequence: CASTTRQGAFGNTGELFF.

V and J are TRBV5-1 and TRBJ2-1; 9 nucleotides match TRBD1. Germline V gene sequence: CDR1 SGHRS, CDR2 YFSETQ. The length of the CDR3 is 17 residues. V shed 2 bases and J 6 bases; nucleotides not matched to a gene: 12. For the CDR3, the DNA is TGCGCCAGCAGCTTTTCCACAGGGGGCGCCCCCAGCAATGAGCAGTTCTTC. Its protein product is CASSFSTGGAPSNEQFF. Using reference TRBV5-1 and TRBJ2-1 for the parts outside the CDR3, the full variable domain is KAGVTQTPRYLIKTRGQQVTLSCSPISGHRSVSWYQQTPGQGLQFLFEYFSETQRNKGNFPGRFSGRQFSNSRSEMNVSTLELGDSALYLCASSFSTGGAPSNEQFFGPGTRLTVL.

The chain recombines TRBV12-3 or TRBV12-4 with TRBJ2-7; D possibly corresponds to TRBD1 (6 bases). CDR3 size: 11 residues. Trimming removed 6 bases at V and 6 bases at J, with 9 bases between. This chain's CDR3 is CASSQGFEQYF. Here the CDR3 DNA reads TGTGCCAGCAGCCAGGGGTTCGAGCAGTACTTC.

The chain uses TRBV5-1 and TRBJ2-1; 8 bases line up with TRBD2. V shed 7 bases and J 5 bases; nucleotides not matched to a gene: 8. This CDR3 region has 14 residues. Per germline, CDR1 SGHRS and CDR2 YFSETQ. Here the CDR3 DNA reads TGCGCCAGCGCAGGGACTAGGGCTAACAATGAGCAGTTCTTC. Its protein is CASAGTRANNEQFF.

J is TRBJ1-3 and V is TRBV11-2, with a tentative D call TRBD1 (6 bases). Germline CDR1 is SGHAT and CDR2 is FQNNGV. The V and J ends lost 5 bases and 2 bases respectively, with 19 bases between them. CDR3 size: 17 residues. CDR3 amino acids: CASSAYPGTPAGNTIYF. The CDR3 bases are TGTGCCAGCAGCGCCTACCCCGGGACACCAGCTGGAAACACCATATATTTT.

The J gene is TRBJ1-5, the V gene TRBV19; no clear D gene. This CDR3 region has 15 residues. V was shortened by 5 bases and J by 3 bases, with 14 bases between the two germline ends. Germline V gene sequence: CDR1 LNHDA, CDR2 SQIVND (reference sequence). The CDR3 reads CASSSAGLTNQPQHF. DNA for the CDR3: TGTGCCAGTAGTTCAGCGGGGTTGACCAATCAGCCCCAGCATTTT.

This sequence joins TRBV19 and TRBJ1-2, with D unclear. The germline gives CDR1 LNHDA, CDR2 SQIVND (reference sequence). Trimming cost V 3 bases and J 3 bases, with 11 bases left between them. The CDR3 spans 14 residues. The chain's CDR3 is CASSITLLDYGYTF. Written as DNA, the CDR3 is TGTGCCAGTAGTATTACGCTACTTGACTATGGCTACACCTTC. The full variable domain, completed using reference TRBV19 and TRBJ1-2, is DGGITQSPKYLFRKEGQNVTLSCEQNLNHDAMYWYRQDPGQGLRLIYYSQIVNDFQKGDIAEGYSVSREKKESFPLTVTSAQKNPTAFYLCASSITLLDYGYTFGSGTRLTVV.

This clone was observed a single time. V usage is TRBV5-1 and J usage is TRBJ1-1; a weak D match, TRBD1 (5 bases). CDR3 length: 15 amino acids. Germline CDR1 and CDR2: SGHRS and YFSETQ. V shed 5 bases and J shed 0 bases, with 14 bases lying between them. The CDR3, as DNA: TGCGCCAGCAGACCCCAGACAGTTCTGAACACTGAAGCTTTCTTT. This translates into CASRPQTVLNTEAFF. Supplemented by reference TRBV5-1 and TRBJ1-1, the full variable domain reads KAGVTQTPRYLIKTRGQQVTLSCSPISGHRSVSWYQQTPGQGLQFLFEYFSETQRNKGNFPGRFSGRQFSNSRSEMNVSTLELGDSALYLCASRPQTVLNTEAFFGQGTRLTVV.

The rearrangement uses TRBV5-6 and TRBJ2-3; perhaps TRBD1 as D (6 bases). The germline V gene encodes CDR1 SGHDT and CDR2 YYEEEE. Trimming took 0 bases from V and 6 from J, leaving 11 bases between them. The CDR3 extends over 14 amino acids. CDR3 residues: CASSLGDIGDTQYF. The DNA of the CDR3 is TGTGCCAGCAGCTTGGGGGACATAGGCGATACGCAGTATTTT.

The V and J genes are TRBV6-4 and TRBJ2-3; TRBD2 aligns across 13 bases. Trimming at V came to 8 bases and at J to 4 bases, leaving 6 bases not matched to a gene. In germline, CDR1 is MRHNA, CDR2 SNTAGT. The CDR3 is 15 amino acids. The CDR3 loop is CASRTSGSSADTQYF. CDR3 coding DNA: TGTGCCAGCCGGACTAGCGGGAGTAGTGCAGATACGCAGTATTTT.

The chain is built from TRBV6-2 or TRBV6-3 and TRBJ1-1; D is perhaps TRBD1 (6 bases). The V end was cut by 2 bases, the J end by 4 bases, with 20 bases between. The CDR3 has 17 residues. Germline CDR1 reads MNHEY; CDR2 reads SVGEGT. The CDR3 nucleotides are TGTGCCAGCAGTTACCTGGACAGTCTTCTTTTCAGCACTGAAGCTTTCTTT. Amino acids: CASSYLDSLLFSTEAFF.

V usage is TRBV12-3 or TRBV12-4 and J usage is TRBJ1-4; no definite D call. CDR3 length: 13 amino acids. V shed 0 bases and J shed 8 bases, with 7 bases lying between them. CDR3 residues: CASSLASTEKLFF. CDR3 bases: TGTGCCAGCAGTTTAGCGTCTACCGAAAAACTGTTTTTT.

CDR3 DNA: TGCAGCGTCCGAACAGGGATCTACGAGCAGTACTTC. As protein: CSVRTGIYEQYF. This chain uses TRBV29-1 with TRBJ2-7; a possible D gene is TRBD1 (6 bases). Germline values: CDR1 SQVTM, CDR2 ANQGSEA. The V end was cut by 6 bases, the J end by 3 bases, with 12 bases between. The CDR3 runs to 12 residues.

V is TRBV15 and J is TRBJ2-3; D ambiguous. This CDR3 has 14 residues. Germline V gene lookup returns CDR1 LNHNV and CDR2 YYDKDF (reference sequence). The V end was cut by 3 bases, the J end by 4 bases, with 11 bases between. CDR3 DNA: TGTGCCACCAGCAGGCCTGACTGGTCAGATACGCAGTATTTT. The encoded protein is CATSRPDWSDTQYF.

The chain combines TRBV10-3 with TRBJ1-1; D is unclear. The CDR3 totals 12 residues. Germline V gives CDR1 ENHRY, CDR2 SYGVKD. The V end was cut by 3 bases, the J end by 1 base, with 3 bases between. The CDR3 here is CAISDWNTEAFF. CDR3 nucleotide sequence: TGTGCCATCAGTGACTGGAACACTGAAGCTTTCTTT.

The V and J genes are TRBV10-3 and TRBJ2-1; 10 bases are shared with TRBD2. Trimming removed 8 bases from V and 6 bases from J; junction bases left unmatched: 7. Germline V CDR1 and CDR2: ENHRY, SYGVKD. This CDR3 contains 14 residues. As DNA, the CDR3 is TGTGCCATCGGGGGAGCGGGGGGGCCCAATGAGCAGTTCTTC. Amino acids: CAIGGAGGPNEQFF.

The CDR3 DNA sequence: TGTGCCAGCAGTGGGACAGGGGGCTCTGGGGCCAACGTCCTGACTTTC. Translating it yields CASSGTGGSGANVLTF. The chain carries TRBV6-1 and TRBJ2-6, with 10 nucleotides matching TRBD1. V lost 4 bases, J lost 0 bases, and 0 bases stayed unmatched. CDR1 is MNHNS, CDR2 SASEGT, per germline. The CDR3 runs 16 residues.